These 29 T cell receptor beta chains were all obtained from the same sample, sequenced in a study of Tregs in tolerant kidney transplant recipients. The data were produced by immunoSEQ multiplex PCR, yet TCRdb's version contains in-frame clones alone and is incomplete. Among 60,000 to 70,000 clones listed, roughly 92% were seen once. This specimen consisted of CD8+ T cells from blood, obtained before the transplant. These receptor sequences come from a human donor who received a combined kidney and bone marrow transplant.

The chain joins TRBV18 to TRBJ1-2; 7 bases are a match to TRBD1. This CDR3 spans 16 amino acids. Germline CDR1 reads KGHSH; CDR2 reads LQKENI. V shed 2 bases, J shed 3 bases, and the junction held 9 bases outside the gene matches. CDR3 coding DNA: TGTGCCAGCTCACCAGGGACAGCAAATTGGGACTATGGCTACACCTTC. Its protein is CASSPGTANWDYGYTF.

The chain recombines TRBV11-2 with TRBJ1-1; tentatively, D is TRBD1 (5 bases). Germline CDR1 and CDR2: SGHAT and FQNNGV. The germline V and J ends were trimmed by 0 bases and 5 bases, with 16 bases remaining between them. The CDR3 consists of 16 residues. The CDR3 loop is CASSLEAGRLGTEAFF. The CDR3 DNA reads as TGTGCCAGCAGCTTAGAGGCAGGGAGGTTGGGGACTGAAGCTTTCTTT.

The V call is TRBV27, the J call TRBJ1-4; no reliable D call. V shed 0 bases and J shed 4 bases, with 9 bases lying between them. This CDR3 spans 15 amino acids. Germline loops: CDR1 MNHEY, CDR2 SMNVEV (reference sequence). The CDR3 coding sequence is TGTGCCAGCAGTTTATCTATGGGAGGTAATGAAAAACTGTTTTTT. It specifies CASSLSMGGNEKLFF.

This clone was recorded only once. CDR3 amino acids: CASGPPEAAGGNTEAFF. The CDR3 nucleotides read TGTGCTAGTGGCCCCCCGGAGGCCGCCGGAGGAAACACTGAAGCTTTCTTT. This sequence joins TRBV12-5 and TRBJ1-1; D remains unclear. The CDR3 covers 17 residues. V lost 6 bases and J lost 2, with 22 bases in between. Looked up from germline, CDR1 is LGHNT and CDR2 is FRNRAP. Drawing the rest from reference TRBV12-5 and TRBJ1-1, the complete variable domain is DARVTQTPRHKVTEMGQEVTMRCQPILGHNTVFWYRQTMMQGLELLAYFRNRAPLDDSGMPKDRFSAEMPDATLATLKIQPSEPRDSAVYFCASGPPEAAGGNTEAFFGQGTRLTVV.

V usage is TRBV19 and J usage is TRBJ2-1; D unclear. Trimming removed 1 base from V and 10 bases from J, with 11 bases in between. The CDR3 covers 13 residues. Germline assignment: CDR1 LNHDA and CDR2 SQIVND (reference sequence). The CDR3 DNA sequence: TGTGCCAGTAGTATAGCTTCGGGTGGAGAGCAGTTCTTC. Its protein is CASSIASGGEQFF. The full variable domain, in which reference TRBV19 and TRBJ2-1 provide the parts outside the CDR3, is DGGITQSPKYLFRKEGQNVTLSCEQNLNHDAMYWYRQDPGQGLRLIYYSQIVNDFQKGDIAEGYSVSREKKESFPLTVTSAQKNPTAFYLCASSIASGGEQFFGPGTRLTVL.

V usage is TRBV4-1 and J usage is TRBJ2-3; 16 nucleotides line up with TRBD2. The CDR3 has 16 residues. V dropped 4 bases and J dropped 5; count of bases not matched to a gene: 3. Germline CDR1 reads MGHRA; CDR2 reads YSYEKL. CDR3 in amino acids: CASSPGLAGGQDTQYF. The CDR3 DNA is TGCGCCAGCAGCCCGGGACTAGCGGGGGGGCAAGATACGCAGTATTTT.

CDR3 in amino acids: CASQGVGYGYTF. The CDR3 DNA follows: TGTGCCAGTCAGGGGGTTGGCTATGGCTACACCTTC. The genes are TRBV9 and TRBJ1-2, with 7 nucleotides matching TRBD1. Germline V lookup: CDR1 SGDLS, CDR2 YYNGEE. V was clipped by 8 bases and J by 4 bases; unmatched bases: 5. This CDR3 is built from 12 residues.

Of note for this clone: Additional DNA sequences in this sample encode the identical CDR3. V gene TRBV27 combines with J gene TRBJ1-1; 7 nucleotides agree with TRBD1. CDR3 length: 14 residues. J lost 5 bases, V lost 2 bases, and 5 bases had no gene match. Germline V CDR1 and CDR2: MNHEY, SMNVEV (reference sequence). The CDR3 region has the DNA TGTGCCAGCAGTTTACGACAGGGAGGAACTGAAGCTTTCTTT. Residues: CASSLRQGGTEAFF.

The J gene is TRBJ1-4, the V gene TRBV28; D is undetermined. Germline loops: CDR1 MDHEN, CDR2 SYDVKM. Trimming stripped 3 bases from V and 1 base from J, with 6 bases between. There are 14 residues in the CDR3. CDR3: CASSFYETNEKLFF. Here the CDR3 DNA reads TGTGCCAGCAGTTTCTATGAAACTAATGAAAAACTGTTTTTT.

V usage is TRBV9 and J usage is TRBJ2-3, with TRBD2 as a possible D gene (5 bases). Germline-derived CDR1 and CDR2 are SGDLS and YYNGEE. The germline V and J ends were trimmed by 2 bases and 1 base, with 8 bases remaining between them. CDR3 size: 14 residues. The CDR3 here is CASSVELGTDTQYF. The CDR3 bases are TGTGCCAGCAGCGTCGAACTAGGCACAGATACGCAGTATTTT.

The chain combines TRBV5-1 with TRBJ1-1, with 7 bases lining up with TRBD1. V lost 6 bases and J lost 5; bases outside the gene matches: 1. Germline-derived CDR1 and CDR2 are SGHRS and YFSETQ. This CDR3 region has 11 residues. CDR3: CASNRGTEAFF. The CDR3 bases are TGCGCCAGCAACAGGGGAACTGAAGCTTTCTTT.

This clone turned up a few times. J is TRBJ1-2 and V is TRBV19; 7 bases are a match to TRBD1. The CDR3 is made up of 12 amino acids. Germline V CDR1 and CDR2: LNHDA, SQIVND (reference sequence). V lost 5 bases to trimming and J lost 6 bases; unmatched junction nucleotides: 3. CDR3 residues: CASSVGQDGYTF. CDR3 in DNA: TGTGCCAGTAGTGTCGGACAGGATGGCTACACCTTC.

The V and J genes are TRBV2 and TRBJ2-5, with TRBD1 matching over 8 bases. The V gene's germline CDR1 is SNHLY and CDR2 FYNNEI. Trimming removed 7 bases from V and 5 bases from J; junction bases left unmatched: 12. The CDR3 sequence is 15 residues long. CDR3: CASNPGQGYPETQYF. For the CDR3, the DNA is TGTGCCAGCAACCCCGGACAGGGCTATCCGGAGACCCAGTACTTC. Full variable domain (rest looked up from reference TRBV2 and TRBJ2-5): EPEVTQTPSHQVTQMGQEVILRCVPISNHLYFYWYRQILGQKVEFLVSFYNNEISEKSEIFDDQFSVERPDGSNFTLKIRSTKLEDSAMYFCASNPGQGYPETQYFGPGTRLLVL.

The chain employs TRBV7-6 and TRBJ2-3, with D hard to call. The germline V gene encodes CDR1 SGHVS and CDR2 FNYEAQ. V was clipped by 0 bases and J by 1 base, with 8 bases between them. The CDR3 is made up of 15 amino acids. The CDR3 sequence is CASSLASPGTDTQYF. The CDR3 DNA reads TGTGCCAGCAGCTTAGCCTCCCCGGGCACAGATACGCAGTATTTT. Full variable domain (rest looked up from reference TRBV7-6 and TRBJ2-3): GAGVSQSPRYKVTKRGQDVALRCDPISGHVSLYWYRQALGQGPEFLTYFNYEAQQDKSGLPNDRFSAERPEGSISTLTIQRTEQRDSAMYRCASSLASPGTDTQYFGPGTRLTVL.

This chain uses TRBV30 with TRBJ2-7; 7 nucleotides match TRBD2. Germline CDR1 is GTSNPN and CDR2 is SVGIG (reference sequence). V lost 1 base, J lost 3 bases, and 9 bases stayed unmatched. There are 15 residues in the CDR3. The CDR3 loop is CAWSDVAGLIYEQYF. CDR3 nucleotides: TGTGCCTGGAGTGACGTAGCGGGCCTCATCTACGAGCAGTACTTC. Drawing the rest from reference TRBV30 and TRBJ2-7, the complete variable domain is SQTIHQWPATLVQPVGSPLSLECTVEGTSNPNLYWYRQAAGRGLQLLFYSVGIGQISSEVPQNLSASRPQDRQFILSSKKLLLSDSGFYLCAWSDVAGLIYEQYFGPGTRLTVT.

This chain connects TRBV7-8 to TRBJ1-6, with TRBD1 as a possible D gene (5 bases). The V gene lost 7 bases and the J gene lost 6 bases, with 16 bases spanning the gap. The germline V gene has CDR1 SGHVS and CDR2 FQNEAQ. CDR3 length: 15 residues. The CDR3 nucleotides read TGTGCCAGCACCGGGGGGGGAGAACCTAATTCACCCCTCCACTTT. This translates into CASTGGGEPNSPLHF.

This clone was recorded once. V is TRBV5-1 and J is TRBJ2-7; 7 nucleotides match TRBD2. Germline loops: CDR1 SGHRS, CDR2 YFSETQ. CDR3 length: 15 amino acids. With 1 base clipped from V and 4 bases from J, the junction kept 8 bases outside the gene matches. The CDR3 spells CASSLTGLPRYEQYF. The CDR3 DNA is TGCGCCAGCAGCTTGACGGGACTACCCAGATACGAGCAGTACTTC.

V and J are TRBV2 and TRBJ1-5; a possible D gene is TRBD1 (5 bases). CDR3 length equals 14 residues. Deletions cut 2 bases from V and 7 bases from J, with 12 bases between. Germline loops: CDR1 SNHLY, CDR2 FYNNEI. CDR3 DNA sequence: TGTGCCAGCAGTGAAATAGGGGTAAGGCAGCCCCAGCATTTT. Translating gives CASSEIGVRQPQHF.

V and J are TRBV5-5 and TRBJ2-2; D uncertain. The V gene lost 2 bases and the J gene lost 8 bases, with 13 bases spanning the gap. The germline V gene has CDR1 SGHKS and CDR2 YYEKEE (reference sequence). CDR3 size: 14 residues. CDR3 in DNA: TGTGCCAGCAGCTTAGGAGCCAACCTGGGGGAGCTGTTTTTT. It specifies CASSLGANLGELFF.

The rearrangement links TRBV5-4 to TRBJ1-2; TRBD1 aligns across 10 bases. In germline, CDR1 is SGHNT, CDR2 YYREEE (reference sequence). The CDR3 sequence is 14 residues long. After removal of 2 bases from V and 7 bases from J, the junction contained 5 bases not matched to a gene. CDR3 bases: TGTGCCAGCAGCTTATCCGGGACAGGGGCTGGCTACACCTTC. It is translated as CASSLSGTGAGYTF.

The chain recombines TRBV9 with TRBJ2-1, with TRBD2 matching over 10 bases. J gave up 10 bases and V 3 bases, and 13 bases lay outside the gene matches. The length of the CDR3 is 16 residues. CDR1 and CDR2 from the germline V gene are SGDLS and YYNGEE. The DNA for the CDR3 is TGTGCCAGCAGCGCCAGCGGGACTAGCGTGTTGGTAGAGCAGTTCTTC. Translating gives CASSASGTSVLVEQFF.

This clone was observed once. The V gene is TRBV27, the J gene TRBJ2-3; D is possibly TRBD1 (5 bases). V lost 4 bases, J lost 3 bases, and 17 bases lay in between. The germline gives CDR1 MNHEY, CDR2 SMNVEV (reference sequence). The CDR3 is 16 amino acids. CDR3 sequence: CASSSLSRVGTDTQYF. The CDR3, as DNA: TGTGCCAGCAGTTCGCTGTCCAGGGTTGGGACAGATACGCAGTATTTT.

This chain connects TRBV2 to TRBJ2-1; 11 nucleotides align to TRBD2. CDR1 is SNHLY and CDR2 is FYNNEI in the germline V gene. The CDR3 contains 17 residues. V trimming: 9 bases; J trimming: 5 bases; junction bases outside the gene matches: 15. The CDR3 sequence is CASLSSSGRPKDNEQFF. The CDR3 DNA reads TGTGCCAGTCTATCATCTAGCGGGAGGCCGAAGGACAATGAGCAGTTCTTC. Based on the CDR3 plus reference TRBV2 and TRBJ2-1, the full variable domain is EPEVTQTPSHQVTQMGQEVILRCVPISNHLYFYWYRQILGQKVEFLVSFYNNEISEKSEIFDDQFSVERPDGSNFTLKIRSTKLEDSAMYFCASLSSSGRPKDNEQFFGPGTRLTVL.

The chain employs TRBV5-6 and TRBJ2-7; D call uncertain. The CDR3 extends over 15 amino acids. Germline V gene data show CDR1 as SGHDT and CDR2 as YYEEEE. V was cut by 0 bases and J by 5 bases, with 15 bases left in between. The CDR3 loop reads CASSLGTIKPNEQYF. The CDR3 nucleotides are TGTGCCAGCAGCTTGGGTACTATTAAGCCTAACGAGCAGTACTTC.

CDR3 in amino acids: CASSLEPSGMNTEAFF. In DNA, the CDR3 is TGCGCCAGCAGCTTGGAACCCTCGGGAATGAACACTGAAGCTTTCTTT. The chain employs TRBV5-1 and TRBJ1-1; D gene ambiguous. The CDR3 length is 16 residues. Trimming pared 0 bases from V and 0 bases from J, leaving 12 bases between. CDR1 and CDR2 from the germline V gene are SGHRS and YFSETQ.

The gene calls are TRBV2 and TRBJ1-1; 8 bases agree with TRBD1. The CDR3 runs 11 residues. V was pared by 10 bases and J by 3 bases, with 1 base of the junction left unmatched. Germline loops: CDR1 SNHLY, CDR2 FYNNEI. Written as DNA, the CDR3 is TGTGCCACGACAGGGGACACTGAAGCTTTCTTT. It encodes CATTGDTEAFF. Full variable domain (rest looked up from reference TRBV2 and TRBJ1-1): EPEVTQTPSHQVTQMGQEVILRCVPISNHLYFYWYRQILGQKVEFLVSFYNNEISEKSEIFDDQFSVERPDGSNFTLKIRSTKLEDSAMYFCATTGDTEAFFGQGTRLTVV.

This chain links TRBV7-3 with TRBJ1-4, with D perhaps TRBD1 (6 bases). Germline-derived CDR1 and CDR2 are SGHTA and FQGTGA. V shed 11 bases and J shed 0 bases, with 13 bases lying between them. CDR3 length equals 14 residues. The CDR3 is CAGSSGATNEKLFF. Here the CDR3 DNA reads TGTGCCGGGTCGTCAGGGGCAACTAATGAAAAACTGTTTTTT.

The V and J genes are TRBV2 and TRBJ2-1; 8 bases line up with TRBD2. Trimming removed 2 bases from V and 4 bases from J; junction bases left unmatched: 1. CDR3 length equals 14 residues. Germline CDR1 is SNHLY and CDR2 is FYNNEI. The CDR3 sequence is CASSESGSYNEQFF. CDR3 nucleotides: TGTGCCAGCAGTGAAAGCGGGAGTTACAATGAGCAGTTCTTC.

The chain links TRBV29-1 to TRBJ1-2; TRBD1 matches at 7 bases. The CDR3 has 13 amino acids. J lost 6 bases, V lost 5 bases, and 9 bases had no gene match. Germline-derived CDR1 and CDR2 are SQVTM and ANQGSEA. Here the CDR3 DNA reads TGCAGCGTTTTAGGGGGCGCGGTGGATGGCTACACCTTC. Residues: CSVLGGAVDGYTF. Looking up the rest from reference TRBV29-1 and TRBJ1-2 gives the full variable domain: SAVISQKPSRDICQRGTSLTIQCQVDSQVTMMFWYRQQPGQSLTLIATANQGSEATYESGFVIDKFPISRPNLTFSTLTVSNMSPEDSSIYLCSVLGGAVDGYTFGSGTRLTVV.